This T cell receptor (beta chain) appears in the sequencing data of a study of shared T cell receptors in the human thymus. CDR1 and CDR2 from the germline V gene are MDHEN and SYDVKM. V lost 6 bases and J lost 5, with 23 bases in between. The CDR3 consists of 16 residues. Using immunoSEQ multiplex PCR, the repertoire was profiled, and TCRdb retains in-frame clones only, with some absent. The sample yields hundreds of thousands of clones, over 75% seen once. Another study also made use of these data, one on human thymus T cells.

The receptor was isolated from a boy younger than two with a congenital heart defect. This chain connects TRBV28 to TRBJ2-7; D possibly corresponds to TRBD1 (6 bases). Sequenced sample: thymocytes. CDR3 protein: CASSRRNTLGHHEQYF. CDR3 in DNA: TGTGCCAGCAGCCGTAGAAACACCTTGGGACATCACGAGCAGTACTTC.